The text below deals with one T cell receptor (beta chain). Antigen unknown. This specimen comes from a study of T cell repertoires in cytomegalovirus infection. TCRdb itself ran the reads through MiXCR, one entry per CDR3 protein. The sample holds approximately 990,000 distinct CDR3 sequences; approximately 33% are singletons and the top ten take 13%. This CDR3 is built from 16 residues. V lost 0 bases and J lost 8, with 14 bases in between. Germline-derived CDR1 and CDR2 are SGHVS and FNYEAQ. The receptor was derived from a human donor in good health (CMV status not recorded). Some clones in this sample may be carry-over from other donors' samples. The source was cultured CD8+ T cells from PBMCs, collected from culture after CMV antigen stimulation. The V call is TRBV7-6, the J call TRBJ1-6; D may be TRBD1 (6 bases). CDR3 in DNA: TGTGCCAGCAGCTTAGCCGCGGGACAATCAGATTCACCCCTCCACTTT. Translation gives CASSLAAGQSDSPLHF.